These 13 T cell receptor beta chains came from one sample sequenced in a study of vaccination effects on CD4 cells after COVID-19. Profiling relied on immunoSEQ multiplex PCR, and the TCRdb table lists in-frame clones only, not all of them. The sample has over 45,000 clones; approximately 70% are singletons. CD4+ T cells were isolated after around 10 days of culture. No antigen has been assigned to these receptors. Sequenced here: CD4+ T cells from PBMCs cultured without peptide, sampled before COVID-19 vaccination. The receptor set was obtained from a human donor who received a COVID-19 vaccine.

V usage is TRBV7-9 and J usage is TRBJ1-2; the D gene is possibly TRBD1 (5 bases). Germline V gene lookup returns CDR1 SEHNR and CDR2 FQNEAQ (reference sequence). The CDR3 runs 14 residues. V dropped 2 bases and J dropped 4 bases, with 11 bases sitting between them. CDR3: CASSLSLGPYGYTF. The DNA of the CDR3 is TGTGCCAGCAGCTTAAGCCTGGGGCCCTATGGCTACACCTTC.

This clone was seen a few times. The chain couples TRBV7-2 to TRBJ2-1; TRBD1 is a possible D gene (6 bases). Germline-derived CDR1 and CDR2 are SGHTA and FQGNSA. The CDR3 totals 16 residues. The ends were cut back, 0 bases at V and 5 bases at J, with 14 bases in the middle. The CDR3 region is CASSLALPGQDNEQFF. CDR3 bases: TGTGCCAGCAGCTTAGCGCTTCCGGGACAAGACAATGAGCAGTTCTTC.

This chain uses TRBV21-1 with TRBJ1-1. TRBV21-1 is annotated as a pseudogene. The CDR3 is made up of 11 amino acids. DNA of the CDR3: TGTGCCAGCAGGGGGGGAGTGATGGCTTTCTTT. It is translated as CASRGGVMAFF.

The chain combines TRBV4-2 with TRBJ1-1; no reliable D call. This CDR3 region has 12 residues. Germline V CDR1 and CDR2: LGHNA, YNFKEQ. Trimming took 0 bases from V and 8 from J, leaving 7 bases between them. CDR3 sequence reads: CASSQEGREAFF. CDR3 DNA: TGTGCCAGCAGCCAAGAGGGCAGGGAAGCTTTCTTT.

V and J are TRBV5-6 and TRBJ1-6, with D maybe TRBD1 (5 bases). The germline V gene has CDR1 SGHDT and CDR2 YYEEEE. The CDR3 runs 15 residues. Deletions cut 4 bases from V and 0 bases from J, with 8 bases between. CDR3 sequence reads: CASSGGGSYNSPLHF. The DNA of the CDR3 is TGTGCCAGCAGCGGGGGTGGCTCCTATAATTCACCCCTCCACTTT.

The chain joins TRBV5-1 to TRBJ1-1; a weak D match, TRBD1 (6 bases). The CDR3 is made up of 14 amino acids. Looked up from germline, CDR1 is SGHRS and CDR2 is YFSETQ. V dropped 2 bases and J dropped 8 bases, with 16 bases sitting between them. As DNA, the CDR3 is TGCGCCAGCAGCTTCTACCTAACTGGGACAGAAGCTTTCTTT. Amino acid sequence: CASSFYLTGTEAFF.

The chain is built from TRBV9 and TRBJ1-5; no clear D. The CDR3 length is 15 residues. Trimming took 4 bases from V and 1 from J, leaving 12 bases between them. The germline V gene encodes CDR1 SGDLS and CDR2 YYNGEE. CDR3 sequence: CASSSTAGSNQPQHF. CDR3 nucleotide sequence: TGTGCCAGCAGCAGCACGGCCGGAAGCAATCAGCCCCAGCATTTT. The full variable domain, with the rest looked up from reference TRBV9 and TRBJ1-5, is DSGVTQTPKHLITATGQRVTLRCSPRSGDLSVYWYQQSLDQGLQFLIQYYNGEERAKGNILERFSAQQFPDLHSELNLSSLELGDSALYFCASSSTAGSNQPQHFGDGTRLSIL.

V is TRBV5-1 and J is TRBJ2-7; 14 bases match TRBD2. The CDR3 consists of 15 residues. V shed 9 bases and J 5 bases; nucleotides not matched to a gene: 10. The germline V gene encodes CDR1 SGHRS and CDR2 YFSETQ. The CDR3 DNA reads TGCGCCACCCGACCCCAGACTAGCGGGAGGGACGAGCAGTACTTC. It is translated as CATRPQTSGRDEQYF.

The J gene is TRBJ1-2, the V gene TRBV24-1; D uncertain. The CDR3 length is 12 residues. The V gene's germline CDR1 is KGHDR and CDR2 SFDVKD. The V gene lost 4 bases and the J gene lost 5 bases, with 7 bases spanning the gap. As DNA, the CDR3 is TGTGCCACCAGTGACCCCGATTATGGCTACACCTTC. Translated, it gives CATSDPDYGYTF.

The chain combines TRBV6-1 with TRBJ2-7, with 8 bases identical to TRBD2. Germline V gene lookup returns CDR1 MNHNS and CDR2 SASEGT. This CDR3 is built from 15 residues. Trimming cost V 3 bases and J 3 bases; bases outside gene matches: 7. CDR3 DNA sequence: TGTGCCAGCAGTGAGCCGGCGGGAGGAGTCTACGAGCAGTACTTC. As protein: CASSEPAGGVYEQYF.

The chain recombines TRBV6-1 with TRBJ1-5, with 10 bases matching TRBD1. J lost 6 bases, V lost 4 bases, and 9 bases had no gene match. The CDR3 has 16 amino acids. Germline assignment: CDR1 MNHNS and CDR2 SASEGT. CDR3 sequence: CASSGGTGEGSQPQHF. CDR3 DNA sequence: TGTGCCAGCAGTGGAGGGACAGGGGAAGGGAGTCAGCCCCAGCATTTT.

The chain recombines TRBV24-1 with TRBJ2-3; TRBD2 might be the D (5 bases). Per the germline V gene, CDR1 is KGHDR and CDR2 is SFDVKD. The CDR3 runs to 16 residues. V lost 0 bases and J 1 base, leaving 10 bases between the germline ends. The CDR3 here is CATSDLGEKGTDTQYF. CDR3 nucleotides: TGTGCCACCAGTGATTTGGGGGAGAAGGGCACAGATACGCAGTATTTT.

The chain carries TRBV19 and TRBJ2-3; 11 nucleotides align to TRBD1. Germline CDR1 LNHDA, CDR2 SQIVND (reference sequence). The CDR3 is made up of 15 amino acids. With V trimmed by 10 bases and J by 3 bases, 9 bases remained unmatched. The CDR3 DNA sequence: TGTGCCACCCCCGGCCGGGACAGGGGGACAGATACGCAGTATTTT. This sequence encodes CATPGRDRGTDTQYF.